This T cell receptor beta chain comes out of a study of cytomegalovirus exposure and HLA in healthy donors. Germline CDR1 reads MNHNY; CDR2 reads SVGAGI (reference sequence). The CDR3 is made up of 14 amino acids. After removal of 5 bases from V and 8 bases from J, the junction contained 7 bases not matched to a gene. TCRdb's table, derived via immunoSEQ multiplex PCR, lists solely in-frame clones and lacks some. Of over 150,000 clones listed, roughly 89% are singletons. As to this clone: Its specificity is not known.

Broader study findings: There were some public TCRs occurring in many donors, but most TCR sequences were rare.

Material: PBMCs. The rearrangement joins TRBV6-6 to TRBJ2-2; 8 bases are a match to TRBD1. This TCR derives from a man aged 18 to 29 in good health and CMV-seropositive. CDR3 amino acids: CASSTRTGTGELFF. CDR3 nucleotide sequence: TGTGCCAGCAGTACCAGGACAGGGACTGGGGAGCTGTTTTTT.